This TCR beta chain was found in a study of CXCR3-negative and CXCR3-positive naive CD8 T cells. Study-wide context: A total of roughly 140 million TRB reads was generated, with about 1.5 +/- 0.3 million per library.

Each CD8+ T cell subset was flow-sorted in triplicate. Every sort contained approximately 290,000 cells. Study-wide points: Memory cells diverged, while naive CXCR3-positive and CXCR3-negative cells had similar TRBV-TRBJ usage.

Comment on this clonotype: Its antigen is not identified.

Each TRB cDNA library was prepared by 5' RACE (with UMI labels). For each CDR3 protein, TCRdb gives one entry from its re-call of the 5' RACE reads, without DNA. The sample yields around 140,000 distinct CDR3 sequences, of which the top ten take up less than 0.55%. The sequencing input was naive CXCR3- CD8+ T cells from blood. Subset: CD45RO-CCR7+CD27+CD95- naive CD8+ T cells lacking CXCR3 (TNR3-). The receptor's source is a human donor in good health. Some clones in this sample may be carry-over from other donors' samples.

This chain's CDR3 is CATSRDASSYNEQFF. This sequence joins TRBV15 and TRBJ2-1. The CDR3 extends over 15 amino acids. The germline CDR1 and CDR2 sequences are LNHNV and YYDKDF (reference sequence).